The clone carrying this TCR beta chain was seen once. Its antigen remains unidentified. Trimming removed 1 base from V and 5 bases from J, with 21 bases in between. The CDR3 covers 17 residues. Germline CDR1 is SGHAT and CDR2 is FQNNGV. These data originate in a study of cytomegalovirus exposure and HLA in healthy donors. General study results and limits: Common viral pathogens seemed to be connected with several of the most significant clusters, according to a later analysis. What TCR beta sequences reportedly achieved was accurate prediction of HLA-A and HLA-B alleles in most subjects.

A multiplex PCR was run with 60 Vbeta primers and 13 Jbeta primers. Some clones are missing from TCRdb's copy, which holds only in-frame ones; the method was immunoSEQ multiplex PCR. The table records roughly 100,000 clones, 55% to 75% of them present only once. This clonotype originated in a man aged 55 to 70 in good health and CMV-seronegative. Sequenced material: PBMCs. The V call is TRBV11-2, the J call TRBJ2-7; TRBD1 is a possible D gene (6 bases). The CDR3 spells CASSLVRRTVRRNEQYF. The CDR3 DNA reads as TGTGCCAGCAGCTTAGTAAGGAGGACAGTTCGCCGAAACGAGCAGTACTTC.